This T cell receptor (beta chain) was captured by sequencing in a study of T-cell memory formation after mild COVID-19 (dated by TCRdb to the early 2020s). With respect to the entire study: TCR sequence clusters from the two donors were found to be largely donor specific. T-cell clones expanding and contracting after mild COVID-19 in two donors were tracked by longitudinal TCRalpha and TCRbeta repertoire sequencing. The cohort was made up of two young adult volunteers, one female and one male, who were previously healthy. Findings and caveats that apply to the study as a whole: Some responding clones were detected in pre-infection memory, suggesting pre-existing cross-reactive memory T cells joined the SARS-CoV-2 response. Contracting CD4+ clones were found mainly in CM and EM memory subsets, while CD8+ clones were enriched in EMRA. The study covered only two mild cases, and larger cohorts including severe cases with pre-infection samples were considered necessary. Clones contracting from day 15 to 85 had balanced CD4/CD8 phenotypes, while a second wave expanding from day 15 to 37 was biased towards CD4+. SARS-CoV-2 specificity of the second-wave clones peaking on day 37 was not confirmed.

For sequencing, an Illumina NovaSeq 6000 was employed. TCRalpha and TCRbeta cDNA libraries were constructed by 5'RACE with constant-segment primers, with sample barcodes and unique molecular identifiers being introduced. Trizol reagent was used to extract RNA from every sample. Library amplification was performed in two PCR steps, and a second sample barcode and Illumina TruSeq adapters were introduced in the second step. The libraries were sequenced on an Illumina NovaSeq using 2 x 150 bp paired-end reads. Regarding the original processing steps: Demultiplexing of reads and collapsing into UMI-guided consensus sequences were performed with migec v1.2.7. Using mixcr v2.1.11, UMI consensuses were aligned to TRA and TRB V and J templates and then assembled into clonotypes. Clonotypes were classified as expanded or contracted when called significant by both edgeR and NoisET, with noise models trained on biological replicates. For edgeR calls, the thresholds were a false discovery rate-adjusted p below 0.01 and a log2 fold-change of 1. PCA with hierarchical clustering of max-normalized trajectories of the 1000 most abundant clonotypes was used as exploratory dynamics analysis. Separately sequenced CD4+ and CD8+ repertoires were used to assign a CD4 or CD8 phenotype to each responding clone. TCRdb redid the processing of the public reads, applying fastp at Q25 and MiXCR, and retained in-frame beta chains. Identical CDR3 protein sequences are pooled into one entry, listed with their most common genes and DNA. These V and J calls rely on TCRdb rather than the paper's analysis. For this sample the table gives around 530,000 distinct CDR3 sequences, of which about 20% were detected only once. 8.4% of the sample is taken by the ten largest.

This clonotype was seen more than once but under ten times. Its binding antigen is unknown. The record has no base qualities; no much larger clone is one base away. CDR1 and CDR2 were assigned from the germline V gene as MNHEY and SVGEGT. V lost 0 bases and J lost 1 base; the stretch between them is 12 bases long. The CDR3, cysteine through phenylalanine, is 16 amino acids long. Only the CDR3 region is kept as DNA, spanning 48 bases read in frame from base 1. PBMCs were isolated by Ficoll-Paque density gradient centrifugation. Sequenced: PBMCs or a T cell subset sorted from them (not recorded which). This receptor was taken from an adult woman who had mild COVID-19 (a few samples of this study predate the infection). The sample titles of this study are shuffled in the database, so cell type and time point are left out; the donor was told from shared clones. The chain couples TRBV6-2 or TRBV6-3 to TRBJ1-1; the D gene assignment is ambiguous. The DNA sequence reads TGTGCCAGCAGTTACTCGCCGGCAGGATCGAACACTGAAGCTTTCTTT. Its protein product is CASSYSPAGSNTEAFF.